This T cell receptor (beta chain) emerged from a study of identical twins. The study's findings and limits: Abundant beta clonotypes from cord blood bore fewer insertions; memory repertoires lacked this pattern. In zero-insertion analyses, partial confounding could arise from invariant MAIT and iNKT cells.

This clonotype was seen more than once but under ten times. Its antigen is unidentified. Template switching added a universal primer site; cDNA carried unique molecular identifiers. One entry per CDR3 protein, called by TCRdb with MiXCR from the 5' RACE reads. Of some 1,600,000 distinct CDR3 sequences listed, more than 30% are singletons. Healthy Caucasians alone served as donors. V lost 5 bases and J lost 0, with 18 bases in between. The CDR3 spans 17 residues. Germline V gives CDR1 SEHNR, CDR2 FQNEAQ (reference sequence). This sequence originates from a newborn girl in good health. This sequence joins TRBV7-9 and TRBJ2-3; a possible D gene is TRBD2 (6 bases). Sequencing used cord blood. CDR3 region: CASSPGTLLRSTDTQYF. The CDR3 DNA sequence: TGTGCCAGCAGCCCCGGGACTCTTCTACGGAGCACAGATACGCAGTATTTT.